One and the same sample provided the 9 T cell receptor beta chains below, sequenced in a study of cytomegalovirus exposure and HLA in healthy donors. PCR involved 60 Vbeta and 13 Jbeta primers. TCRdb keeps only in-frame clones here, not all; method: immunoSEQ multiplex PCR. The data contain about 250,000 clones, more than 55% of them seen just once; the ten biggest clones take up about 2.2%. The specimen sequenced was PBMCs. These receptors were taken from a female donor in good health and CMV-seronegative.

This clone was seen once. The chain recombines TRBV6-5 with TRBJ1-4; D may be TRBD1 (5 bases). The CDR3 runs to 15 residues. Germline V gene lookup returns CDR1 MNHEY and CDR2 SVGAGI. V was cut by 6 bases and J by 8 bases, with 19 bases left in between. The DNA of the CDR3 is TGTGCCAGCAGGAGTTCCTCAGGGTTTGAAGAAAAACTGTTTTTT. Its translation: CASRSSSGFEEKLFF.

This chain joins TRBV6-5 and TRBJ2-7; D is undetermined. CDR1 and CDR2 (germline): MNHEY, SVGAGI. Trimming took off 7 bases at V and 3 bases at J, with 10 bases between the two ends. The CDR3 runs 12 residues. The CDR3 spells CASKAVNYEQYF. For the CDR3, the DNA is TGTGCCAGCAAGGCGGTCAACTACGAGCAGTACTTC.

This clone was seen once. In DNA form, the CDR3 reads TGTGCCAGCAGCTTCAGGGATAGGGAGACCCAGTACTTC. Its translation: CASSFRDRETQYF. The chain couples TRBV5-8 to TRBJ2-5; a weak D match, TRBD1 (5 bases). The V and J ends lost 2 bases and 5 bases respectively, with 10 bases between them. Germline CDR1 and CDR2: SGHTS and YDEGEE. The CDR3 length is 13 residues.

CDR3 DNA sequence: TGTGCCAGCAGTGAAGTATCGGGGGGAGCCACTGAAGCTTTCTTT. It encodes CASSEVSGGATEAFF. The J gene is TRBJ1-1, the V gene TRBV2; D is perhaps TRBD1 (5 bases). The CDR3 spans 15 residues. Germline assignment: CDR1 SNHLY and CDR2 FYNNEI. Trimming cost V 1 base and J 4 bases, with 13 bases left between them.

The genes are TRBV10-3 and TRBJ2-7, with 12 bases fitting TRBD1. The CDR3 length is 14 residues. V was clipped by 8 bases and J by 3 bases; unmatched bases: 5. Germline assignment: CDR1 ENHRY and CDR2 SYGVKD. The CDR3, as DNA: TGTGCCATCCGAGGGGACAGGGGGCGCTACGAGCAGTACTTC. This gives the protein CAIRGDRGRYEQYF.

The chain has TRBV7-6 and TRBJ2-6; D unresolved. Trimming took off 5 bases at V and 2 bases at J, with 7 bases between the two ends. Germline CDR1 reads SGHVS; CDR2 reads FNYEAQ. The CDR3 consists of 14 residues. The CDR3: CASSPSTGANVLTF. The CDR3 nucleotides are TGTGCCAGCAGCCCATCCACTGGGGCCAACGTCCTGACTTTC. The whole variable domain, remainder taken from reference TRBV7-6 and TRBJ2-6, is GAGVSQSPRYKVTKRGQDVALRCDPISGHVSLYWYRQALGQGPEFLTYFNYEAQQDKSGLPNDRFSAERPEGSISTLTIQRTEQRDSAMYRCASSPSTGANVLTFGAGSRLTVL.

The chain recombines TRBV5-6 with TRBJ2-1; D perhaps matches TRBD1 (5 bases). CDR1 is SGHDT, CDR2 YYEEEE, per germline. Trimming left V 0 bases short and J 1 base short, with 14 bases between. The CDR3 has 17 residues. CDR3 in DNA: TGTGCCAGCAGCTTGGTTTCAGGGCCCCCTTCCTACAATGAGCAGTTCTTC. It yields the protein CASSLVSGPPSYNEQFF. The complete variable domain, with remaining parts taken from reference TRBV5-6 and TRBJ2-1, reads DAGVTQSPTHLIKTRGQQVTLRCSPKSGHDTVSWYQQALGQGPQFIFQYYEEEERQRGNFPDRFSGHQFPNYSSELNVNALLLGDSALYLCASSLVSGPPSYNEQFFGPGTRLTVL.

This chain joins TRBV5-4 and TRBJ1-1, with 7 bases identical to TRBD1. After removal of 7 bases from V and 11 bases from J, the junction contained 17 bases not matched to a gene. The CDR3 has 14 residues. CDR1 and CDR2 (germline): SGHNT, YYREEE (reference sequence). DNA for the CDR3: TGTGCCAGCGGGACAGAGGACGTTCGAAGTAGGGCTTTCTTT. Protein: CASGTEDVRSRAFF.

A few counts support this clone. This sequence joins TRBV27 and TRBJ1-1; no definite D call. Per the germline V gene, CDR1 is MNHEY and CDR2 is SMNVEV (reference sequence). CDR3 length: 13 amino acids. V shed 5 bases and J shed 1 base, with 8 bases lying between them. CDR3 residues: CASSIRENTEAFF. In DNA form, the CDR3 reads TGTGCCAGCAGTATCCGGGAGAACACTGAAGCTTTCTTT.